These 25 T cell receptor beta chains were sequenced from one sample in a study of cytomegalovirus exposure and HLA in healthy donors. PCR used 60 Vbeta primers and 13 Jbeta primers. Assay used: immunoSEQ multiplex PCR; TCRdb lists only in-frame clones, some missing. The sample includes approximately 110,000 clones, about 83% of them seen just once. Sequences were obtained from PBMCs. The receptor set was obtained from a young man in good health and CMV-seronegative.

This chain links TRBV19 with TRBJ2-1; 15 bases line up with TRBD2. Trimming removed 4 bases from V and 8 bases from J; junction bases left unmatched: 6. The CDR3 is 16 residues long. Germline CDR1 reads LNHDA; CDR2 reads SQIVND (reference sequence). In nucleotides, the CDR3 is TGTGCCAGTAGTAGGACTAGCGGGAGGGCCTCAGATGAGCAGTTCTTC. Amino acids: CASSRTSGRASDEQFF. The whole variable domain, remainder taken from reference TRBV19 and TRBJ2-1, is DGGITQSPKYLFRKEGQNVTLSCEQNLNHDAMYWYRQDPGQGLRLIYYSQIVNDFQKGDIAEGYSVSREKKESFPLTVTSAQKNPTAFYLCASSRTSGRASDEQFFGPGTRLTVL.

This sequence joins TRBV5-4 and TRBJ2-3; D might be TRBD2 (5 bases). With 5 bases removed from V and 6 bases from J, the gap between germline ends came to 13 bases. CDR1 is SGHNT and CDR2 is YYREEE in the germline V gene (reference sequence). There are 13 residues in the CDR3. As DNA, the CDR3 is TGTGCCAGCAGGCTTGACTGGGAGGATACGCAGTATTTT. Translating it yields CASRLDWEDTQYF.

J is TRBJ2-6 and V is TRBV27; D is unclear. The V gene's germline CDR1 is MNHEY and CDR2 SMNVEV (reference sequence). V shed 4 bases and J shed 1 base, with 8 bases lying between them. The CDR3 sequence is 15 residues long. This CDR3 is CASSSLLSGANVLTF. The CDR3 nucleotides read TGTGCCAGCAGTTCGCTATTGTCTGGGGCCAACGTCCTGACTTTC.

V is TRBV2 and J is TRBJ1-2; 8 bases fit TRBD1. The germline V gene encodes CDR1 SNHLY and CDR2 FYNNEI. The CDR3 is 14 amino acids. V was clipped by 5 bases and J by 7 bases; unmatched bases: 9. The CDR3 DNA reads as TGTGCCAGCAGTCCCGGGACAGGTTTTCGTGGCTACACCTTC. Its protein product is CASSPGTGFRGYTF. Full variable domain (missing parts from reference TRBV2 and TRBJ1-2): EPEVTQTPSHQVTQMGQEVILRCVPISNHLYFYWYRQILGQKVEFLVSFYNNEISEKSEIFDDQFSVERPDGSNFTLKIRSTKLEDSAMYFCASSPGTGFRGYTFGSGTRLTVV.

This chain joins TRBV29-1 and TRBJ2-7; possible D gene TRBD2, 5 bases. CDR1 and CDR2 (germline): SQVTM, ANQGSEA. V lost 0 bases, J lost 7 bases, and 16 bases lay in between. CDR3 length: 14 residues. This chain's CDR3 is CSVEDGWGSGEQYF. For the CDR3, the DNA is TGCAGCGTTGAAGATGGTTGGGGATCGGGAGAGCAGTACTTC.

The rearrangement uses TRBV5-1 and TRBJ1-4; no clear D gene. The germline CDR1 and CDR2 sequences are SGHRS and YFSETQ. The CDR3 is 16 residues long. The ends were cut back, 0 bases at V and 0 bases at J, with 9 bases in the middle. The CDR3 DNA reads TGCGCCAGCAGCTTGGGGGCGGGGACAACTAATGAAAAACTGTTTTTT. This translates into CASSLGAGTTNEKLFF.

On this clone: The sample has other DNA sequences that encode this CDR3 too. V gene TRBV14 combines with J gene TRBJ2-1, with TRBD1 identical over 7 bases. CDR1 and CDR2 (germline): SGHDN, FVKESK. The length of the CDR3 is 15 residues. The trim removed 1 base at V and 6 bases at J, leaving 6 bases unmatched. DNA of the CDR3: TGTGCCAGCAGCCAAGCCGCAGGGGGTGGCAATGAGCAGTTCTTC. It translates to CASSQAAGGGNEQFF.

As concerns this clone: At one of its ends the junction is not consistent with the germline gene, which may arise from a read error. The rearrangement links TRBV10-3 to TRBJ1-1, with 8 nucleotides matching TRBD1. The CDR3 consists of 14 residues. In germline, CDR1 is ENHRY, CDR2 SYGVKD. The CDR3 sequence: CAISESDQGQAGVF. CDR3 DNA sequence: TGTGCCATCAGTGAGTCGGATCAGGGACAGGCCGGAGTTTTT.

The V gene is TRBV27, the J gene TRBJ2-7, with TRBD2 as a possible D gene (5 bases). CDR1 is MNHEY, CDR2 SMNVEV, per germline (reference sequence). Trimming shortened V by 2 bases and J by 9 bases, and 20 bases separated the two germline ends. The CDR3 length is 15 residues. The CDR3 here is CASSLRNYAGSGQYF. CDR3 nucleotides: TGTGCCAGCAGTTTAAGGAATTATGCGGGTTCGGGGCAGTACTTC.

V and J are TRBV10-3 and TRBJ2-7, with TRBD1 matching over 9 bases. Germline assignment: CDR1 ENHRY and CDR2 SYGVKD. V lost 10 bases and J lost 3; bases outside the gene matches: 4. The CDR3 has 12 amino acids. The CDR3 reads CATGTGIYEQYF. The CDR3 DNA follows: TGTGCCACCGGGACAGGGATCTACGAGCAGTACTTC.

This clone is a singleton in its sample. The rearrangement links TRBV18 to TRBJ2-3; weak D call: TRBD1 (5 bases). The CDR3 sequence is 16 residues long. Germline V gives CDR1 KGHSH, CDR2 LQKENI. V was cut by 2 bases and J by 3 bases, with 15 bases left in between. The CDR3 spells CASSPLDTKGTDTQYF. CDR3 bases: TGTGCCAGCTCACCATTGGACACTAAAGGGACAGATACGCAGTATTTT.

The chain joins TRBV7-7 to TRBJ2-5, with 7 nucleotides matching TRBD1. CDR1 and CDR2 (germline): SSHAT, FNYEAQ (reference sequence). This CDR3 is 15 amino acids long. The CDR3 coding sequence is TGTGCTAGCTCCCCTTACCCCGGGACAGAGGAGACCCAGTACTTC. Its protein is CASSPYPGTEETQYF.

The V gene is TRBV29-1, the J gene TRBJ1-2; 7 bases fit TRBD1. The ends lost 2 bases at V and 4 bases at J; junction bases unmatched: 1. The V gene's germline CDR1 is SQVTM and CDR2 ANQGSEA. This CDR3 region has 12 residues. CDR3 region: CSVEKGAYGYTF. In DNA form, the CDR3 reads TGCAGCGTTGAAAAGGGGGCCTATGGCTACACCTTC.

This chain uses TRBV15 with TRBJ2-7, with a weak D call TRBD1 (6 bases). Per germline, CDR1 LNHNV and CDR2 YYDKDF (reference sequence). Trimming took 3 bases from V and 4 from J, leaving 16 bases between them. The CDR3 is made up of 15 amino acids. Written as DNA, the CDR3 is TGTGCCACCAGCAGGACCCCGGGACACGGATACGAGCAGTACTTC. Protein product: CATSRTPGHGYEQYF. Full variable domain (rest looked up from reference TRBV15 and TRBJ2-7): DAMVIQNPRYQVTQFGKPVTLSCSQTLNHNVMYWYQQKSSQAPKLLFHYYDKDFNNEADTPDNFQSRRPNTSFCFLDIRSPGLGDTAMYLCATSRTPGHGYEQYFGPGTRLTVT.

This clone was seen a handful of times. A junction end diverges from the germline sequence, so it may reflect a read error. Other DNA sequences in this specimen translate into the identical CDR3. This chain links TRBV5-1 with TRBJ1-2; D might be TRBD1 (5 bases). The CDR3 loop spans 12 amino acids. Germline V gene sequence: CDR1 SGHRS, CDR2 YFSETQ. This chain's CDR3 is CASSFQGWGYTF. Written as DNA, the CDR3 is TGTGCCAGCAGCTTTCAGGGATGGGGCTACACCTTC.

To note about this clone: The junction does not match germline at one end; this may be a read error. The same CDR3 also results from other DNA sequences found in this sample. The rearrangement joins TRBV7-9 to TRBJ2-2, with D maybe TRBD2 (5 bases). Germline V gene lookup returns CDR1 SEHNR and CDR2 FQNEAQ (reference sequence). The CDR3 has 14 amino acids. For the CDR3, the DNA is TGCGCCAGCAGCCAACTCGGACTCACCGGGGAGCTGTTTTTT. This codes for CASSQLGLTGELFF.

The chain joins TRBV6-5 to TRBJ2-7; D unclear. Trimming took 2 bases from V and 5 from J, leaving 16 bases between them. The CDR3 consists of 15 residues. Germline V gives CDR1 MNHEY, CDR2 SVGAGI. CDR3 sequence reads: CASSYPHSGIDEQYF. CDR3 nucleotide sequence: TGTGCCAGCAGTTACCCCCACTCGGGTATCGACGAGCAGTACTTC.

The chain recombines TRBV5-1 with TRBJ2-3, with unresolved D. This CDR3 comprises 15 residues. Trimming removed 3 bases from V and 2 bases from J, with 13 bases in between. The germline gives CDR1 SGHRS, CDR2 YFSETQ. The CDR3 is CASSYDFPNTDTQYF. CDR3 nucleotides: TGCGCCAGCAGCTACGACTTCCCTAACACAGATACGCAGTATTTT.

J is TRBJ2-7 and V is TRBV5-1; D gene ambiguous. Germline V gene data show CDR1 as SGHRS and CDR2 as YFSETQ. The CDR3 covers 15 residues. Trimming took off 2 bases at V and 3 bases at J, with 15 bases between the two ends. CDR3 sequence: CASSLRIERFYEQYF. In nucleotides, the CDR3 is TGCGCCAGCAGCTTACGTATCGAGCGATTCTACGAGCAGTACTTC.

The CDR3 nucleotides read TGTGCCAGCAGCATGACGGACAGGGTCAGTCAGCCCCAGCATTTT. The encoded protein is CASSMTDRVSQPQHF. V is TRBV9 and J is TRBJ1-5; TRBD1 matches at 8 bases. The CDR3 loop spans 15 amino acids. V was clipped by 4 bases and J by 6 bases; unmatched bases: 9. Germline lookup yields CDR1 SGDLS and CDR2 YYNGEE. Full variable domain (remainder filled in from reference TRBV9 and TRBJ1-5): DSGVTQTPKHLITATGQRVTLRCSPRSGDLSVYWYQQSLDQGLQFLIQYYNGEERAKGNILERFSAQQFPDLHSELNLSSLELGDSALYFCASSMTDRVSQPQHFGDGTRLSIL.

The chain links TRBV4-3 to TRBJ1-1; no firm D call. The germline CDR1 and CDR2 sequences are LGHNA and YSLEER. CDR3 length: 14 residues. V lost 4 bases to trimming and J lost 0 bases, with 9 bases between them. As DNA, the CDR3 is TGCGCCAGCAGCCTCGGGGTCATGAACACTGAAGCTTTCTTT. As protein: CASSLGVMNTEAFF.

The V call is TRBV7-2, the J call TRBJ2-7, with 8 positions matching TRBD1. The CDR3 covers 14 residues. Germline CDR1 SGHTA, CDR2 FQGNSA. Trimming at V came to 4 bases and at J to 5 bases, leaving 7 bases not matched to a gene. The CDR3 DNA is TGTGCCAGCAGCTCCGCGCGACAGGGGAACGAGCAGTACTTC. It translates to CASSSARQGNEQYF.

In DNA form, the CDR3 reads TGCGCCAGCAGCTTGGGTATACGGGCCCAGGGGTCTGGGGCCAACGTCCTGACTTTC. It translates to CASSLGIRAQGSGANVLTF. This chain links TRBV5-1 with TRBJ2-6; tentatively, D is TRBD1 (6 bases). Looked up from germline, CDR1 is SGHRS and CDR2 is YFSETQ. V was shortened by 0 bases and J by 1 base, with 17 bases between the two germline ends. The CDR3 loop spans 19 amino acids.

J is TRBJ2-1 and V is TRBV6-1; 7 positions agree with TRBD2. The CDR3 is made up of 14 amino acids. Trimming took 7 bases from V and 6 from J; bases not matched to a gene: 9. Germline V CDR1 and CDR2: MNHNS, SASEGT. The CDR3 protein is CASTWRELGNEQFF. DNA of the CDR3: TGTGCCAGCACTTGGCGGGAGCTTGGCAATGAGCAGTTCTTC.

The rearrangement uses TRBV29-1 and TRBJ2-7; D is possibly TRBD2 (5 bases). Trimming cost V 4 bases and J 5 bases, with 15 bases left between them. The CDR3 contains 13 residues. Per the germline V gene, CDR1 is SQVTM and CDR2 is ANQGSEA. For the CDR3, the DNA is TGCAGCGTTGGTGTAGCGCTAGGCGACGAGCAGTACTTC. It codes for CSVGVALGDEQYF.